The rows below give T cell receptor beta chains drawn from one sample of a study of blood T cell repertoires in COVID-19. Libraries were prepared by immunoSEQ multiplex PCR; TCRdb keeps only in-frame clonotypes and omits some of them. The data show 150,000 or so clones, 75% to 90% seen once. Specimen: PBMCs or T cells enriched from blood (not recorded which). These receptors all come from a woman aged 35 to 49 who had been exposed to COVID-19. The CDR3 runs from the conserved cysteine through the conserved F or W. The order of the fields is V gene, D gene, J gene, clone size, CDR3 DNA, CDR3 protein. D genes are given only for firm matches. The size entry is marked missing in some rows and otherwise reads once, few, many or a size class.

>TRBV10-1|TRBD1|TRBJ2-1|NA
TGCGCCAGCAGTGATCAAGGACAGGGAGGAGGTGAGCAGTTCTTC
CASSDQGQGGGEQFF
>TRBV19|NA|TRBJ1-4|once
TGTGCCAGTAGTATGGCGCAGGGGAGTGAAAAACTGTTTTTT
CASSMAQGSEKLFF
>TRBV19|NA|TRBJ1-5|NA
TGTGCCAGTATGCGGGGCAGTCATTATAGCAATCAGCCCCAGCATTTT
CASMRGSHYSNQPQHF
>TRBV28|NA|TRBJ1-2|NA
TGTGCCAGCAGCGTGAACGGAAGGACAGAATATGGCTACACCTTC
CASSVNGRTEYGYTF
>TRBV18|NA|TRBJ2-3|NA
TGTGCCAGCTCACTGGGCCAGGGGAGGGCAGATACGCAGTATTTT
CASSLGQGRADTQYF
>TRBV27|TRBD2|TRBJ2-1|NA
TGTGCCAGCAGAAGGGGGCTAGCGGGAGGGCAGGGTGATGAGCAGTTCTTC
CASRRGLAGGQGDEQFF
>TRBV5-1|NA|TRBJ1-1|NA
TGCGCCAGCAGCCTGGATCTCATGGGGCCCACTGAAGCTTTCTTT
CASSLDLMGPTEAFF
>TRBV6-5|TRBD1|TRBJ1-5|NA
TGTGCCAGCAGCTCAACTTACCAGACAGGGGAGCATTTT
CASSSTYQTGEHF
>TRBV18|TRBD1|TRBJ1-2|once
TGTGCCAGCTCACCGTCCCCGGGACAGGGGGCCAATGGCTACACCTTC
CASSPSPGQGANGYTF
>TRBV19|NA|TRBJ1-4|NA
TGTGCCAGTAGTTCGTGGGGAGGGGAGGATGAAAAACTGTTTTTT
CASSSWGGEDEKLFF
>TRBV19|NA|TRBJ2-1|NA
TGTGCCAGTAGTATGATAGCGGCAGAGCAGTTCTTC
CASSMIAAEQFF
>TRBV10-2|TRBD2|TRBJ2-1|NA
TGCGCCAGCAGTGAGACCAGCGGGGGCTCCTACAATGAGCAGTTCTTC
CASSETSGGSYNEQFF
>TRBV7-3|NA|TRBJ1-1|once
TGTGCCAGCAGGGATCGAGCGGGCGGAGCTTTCTTT
CASRDRAGGAFF
>TRBV7-6|TRBD2|TRBJ2-7|NA
TGTGCCAGCAGCCCGAGGACTAGCGGGAGTCCCAACGAGCAGTACTTC
CASSPRTSGSPNEQYF
>TRBV15|TRBD1|TRBJ2-7|NA
TGTGCCACCAGCAGAGAAAGACAGGGGGCCTACGAGCAGTACTTC
CATSRERQGAYEQYF
>TRBV6-5|TRBD1|TRBJ2-7|NA
TGTGCCAATCGGGACAGCCTCTGGGGGCAGTACTTC
CANRDSLWGQYF
>TRBV4-1|NA|TRBJ2-2|once
TGCGCCAGCATGGGGGCCGGGAACACCGGGGAGCTGTTTTTT
CASMGAGNTGELFF
>TRBV27|NA|TRBJ2-3|NA
TGTGCCAGCAGTCCCTCATCCGGGGCAGATACGCAGTATTTT
CASSPSSGADTQYF
>TRBV6-4|NA|TRBJ1-4|NA
TGTGCCAGCAAGCTTAGCCCTGCAACTAATGAAAAACTGTTTTTT
CASKLSPATNEKLFF
>TRBV12-5|TRBD2|TRBJ2-1|few
TGTGCTAGTGGTTTGGTACGTCCTAGCGGGAGTGGGGGGAATGAGCAGTTCTTC
CASGLVRPSGSGGNEQFF
>TRBV2|NA|TRBJ2-5|NA
TGTGCCACCGGCGGACAAGAGACCCAGTACTTC
CATGGQETQYF
>TRBV3-1/TRBV3-2|NA|TRBJ1-1|once
TGTGCCAGCAGCCCCTCCGGGAGCAACACTGAAGCTTTCTTT
CASSPSGSNTEAFF
>TRBV19|NA|TRBJ1-5|NA
TGTGCCAGTAGGAGTGAGAGCCGAAGCAATCAGCCCCAGCATTTT
CASRSESRSNQPQHF
>TRBV19|NA|TRBJ2-1|NA
TGTGCCAGTAGTATTAGCCCCCGAGCGGACTCCTCCTACAATGAGCAGTTCTTC
CASSISPRADSSYNEQFF
>TRBV2|NA|TRBJ2-1|NA
TGTGCCAGCGAGATCGGGAATGAGCAGTTCTTC
CASEIGNEQFF
>TRBV27|TRBD1|TRBJ1-4|NA
TGTGCCAGCCAGGAGGGACAGGCGGAAAAACTGTTTTTT
CASQEGQAEKLFF
>TRBV7-8|NA|TRBJ1-5|NA
TGTGCCAGCAGCTTAGCAGGAGGGACCCATCAGCCCCAGCATTTT
CASSLAGGTHQPQHF
>TRBV6-5|NA|TRBJ1-1|NA
TGTGCCAGCAGCCCCCCGGCAGGGTACACTGAAGCTTTCTTT
CASSPPAGYTEAFF
>TRBV9|TRBD2|TRBJ2-2|NA
TGTGCCAGCAGCAGGGAGGGCGACACCGGGGAGCTGTTTTTT
CASSREGDTGELFF
>TRBV28|TRBD1|TRBJ2-7|NA
TGTGCCAGCAGGGGACAGGGGACCTACGAGCAGTACTTC
CASRGQGTYEQYF
>TRBV28|TRBD1|TRBJ1-3|once
TGTGCCAGCAGTTCGGGACAGGGCGACACCATATATTTT
CASSSGQGDTIYF